This TCR beta chain comes out of a study of T cells in Graves' hyperthyroidism and ophthalmopathy. At the level of the study: Blood from the periphery was taken at initial diagnosis, before any treatment. Findings of the study overall: It was a median approximately 6.9 months before onset that the model predicted ophthalmopathy.

Of note for this clonotype: Its antigen is unknown.

Lactation, pregnancy, other autoimmune disease or uncontrolled infection led to exclusion of patients. From RNA transcripts, TCR beta CDR3 regions were amplified. The TCR CDR3 was amplified in a first-round RT-PCR using the HTBI primer set. Each CDR3 protein gets one entry after TCRdb re-called the multiplex PCR reads with MiXCR. Among approximately 420,000 distinct CDR3 sequences listed, roughly an eighth were seen once. The sample was blood. The clonotype comes from a woman aged 18-35 years with Graves' hyperthyroidism.

The CDR3 DNA is TGTGCCAGCAGTGAACTCGCTAGCTACCACGAGCAGTACTTC. It specifies CASSELASYHEQYF. The genes are TRBV2 and TRBJ2-7; the D gene is possibly TRBD2 (5 bases). The length of the CDR3 is 14 residues. V was pared by 2 bases and J by 5 bases, with 13 bases between. CDR1 SNHLY and CDR2 FYNNEI come from the germline V gene.